These T cell receptor beta chains were read from a single sample in a study of cytomegalovirus exposure and HLA in healthy donors. Some clones are missing from TCRdb's copy, which holds only in-frame ones; the method was immunoSEQ multiplex PCR. The sample lists tens of thousands of clones; just under 80% were seen once. Sequenced input: PBMCs. The receptors stem from a man younger than 40 in good health and CMV-seronegative. Both conserved end residues are part of each CDR3. Fields, in order: D gene, clone size, J gene, V gene, CDR3 DNA, CDR3 protein. The D gene is left open where the match is weak. The size of a clone is reported for some rows only, either as once, few or many, or as a class for expanded clones.

D gene: .; clone size: .; J gene: TRBJ2-3; V gene: TRBV30; CDR3 DNA: TGTGCCTGGAATAGAGGCACAGATACGCAGTATTTT; CDR3 protein: CAWNRGTDTQYF
D gene: TRBD2; clone size: .; J gene: TRBJ2-3; V gene: TRBV9; CDR3 DNA: TGTGCCAGCAGCGCCAACCCCAAGACTAGCGGGGCCCCGCCGGGGTATTTT; CDR3 protein: CASSANPKTSGAPPGYF
D gene: .; clone size: .; J gene: TRBJ2-7; V gene: TRBV7-3; CDR3 DNA: TGTGCCAGCAGCTCCGCCGGGGGCTACGAGCAGTACTTC; CDR3 protein: CASSSAGGYEQYF
D gene: .; clone size: .; J gene: TRBJ2-3; V gene: TRBV29-1; CDR3 DNA: TGCAGCGTTGAGCCCGCGGGACCAAGCACAGATACGCAGTATTTT; CDR3 protein: CSVEPAGPSTDTQYF
D gene: TRBD1; clone size: .; J gene: TRBJ1-5; V gene: TRBV30; CDR3 DNA: TGTGCCTGGAGTGACGGACAGGGCTCTCAGCCCCAGCATTTT; CDR3 protein: CAWSDGQGSQPQHF
D gene: TRBD1; clone size: .; J gene: TRBJ2-7; V gene: TRBV6-4; CDR3 DNA: TGTGCCAGCAGGAGGGACAGGGCAGGTAACGAGCAGTACTTC; CDR3 protein: CASRRDRAGNEQYF
D gene: .; clone size: .; J gene: TRBJ2-2; V gene: TRBV21-1; CDR3 DNA: TGTGCCAGCAGCACTAGGGACAGGGTCGTCGGCGGGGAGCTGTTTTTT; CDR3 protein: CASSTRDRVVGGELFF
D gene: .; clone size: .; J gene: TRBJ2-3; V gene: TRBV4-3; CDR3 DNA: TGCGCCAGCAGCCAGGACTTCACAGATACGCAGTATTTT; CDR3 protein: CASSQDFTDTQYF
D gene: .; clone size: .; J gene: TRBJ1-2; V gene: TRBV6-6; CDR3 DNA: TGTGCCACCACTGGTGGGGGGGATGGCTACACCTTC; CDR3 protein: CATTGGGDGYTF
D gene: .; clone size: .; J gene: TRBJ1-3; V gene: TRBV6-5; CDR3 DNA: TGTGCCAGCAGTTACGGGCCAGACTCTGGAAACACCATATATTTT; CDR3 protein: CASSYGPDSGNTIYF
D gene: .; clone size: .; J gene: TRBJ2-3; V gene: TRBV7-9; CDR3 DNA: TGTGCCAGCAGCACACTAGCTTCCACAGATACGCAGTATTTT; CDR3 protein: CASSTLASTDTQYF
D gene: TRBD2; clone size: .; J gene: TRBJ2-1; V gene: TRBV4-2; CDR3 DNA: TGTGCCAGCAGCCAAGATGGAGGCGGGAGGGCCCTGGAGCAGTTCTTC; CDR3 protein: CASSQDGGGRALEQFF
D gene: .; clone size: .; J gene: TRBJ2-7; V gene: TRBV28; CDR3 DNA: TGTGCCAGCAGTTTCATAGGACAGACCTACGAGCAGTACTTC; CDR3 protein: CASSFIGQTYEQYF
D gene: .; clone size: .; J gene: TRBJ2-7; V gene: TRBV4-1; CDR3 DNA: TGCGCCAGCAGCCACCAGGACAGAGATTACGAGCAGTACTTC; CDR3 protein: CASSHQDRDYEQYF
D gene: .; clone size: .; J gene: TRBJ1-5; V gene: TRBV7-9; CDR3 DNA: TGTGCCACCGAACAGGCTAGCAATCAGCCCCAGCATTTT; CDR3 protein: CATEQASNQPQHF
D gene: .; clone size: .; J gene: TRBJ2-7; V gene: TRBV2; CDR3 DNA: TGTGCCAGCAAGGTACAGGGCGGGGGCTACGAGCAGTACTTC; CDR3 protein: CASKVQGGGYEQYF
D gene: .; clone size: .; J gene: TRBJ1-2; V gene: TRBV5-6; CDR3 DNA: TGTGCCAGCAGCTTGGTTGGGCAAAACTATGGCTACACCTTC; CDR3 protein: CASSLVGQNYGYTF
D gene: .; clone size: .; J gene: TRBJ2-7; V gene: TRBV5-4; CDR3 DNA: TGTGCCAGCAGCGCCGCCGCGCTAGCTCCCTACGAGCAGTACTTC; CDR3 protein: CASSAAALAPYEQYF
D gene: .; clone size: .; J gene: TRBJ2-7; V gene: TRBV4-3; CDR3 DNA: TGCGCCAGCAGCCAGTGGACTGAAATCTCCTACGAGCAGTACTTC; CDR3 protein: CASSQWTEISYEQYF
D gene: .; clone size: .; J gene: TRBJ2-5; V gene: TRBV7-7; CDR3 DNA: TGTGCCAGCAGCCCCACAGGGTTTGAGACCCAGTACTTC; CDR3 protein: CASSPTGFETQYF
D gene: .; clone size: .; J gene: TRBJ1-2; V gene: TRBV2; CDR3 DNA: TGTGCCAGCAGTCCCCGGGGGGGCAGCTATGGCTACACCTTC; CDR3 protein: CASSPRGGSYGYTF
D gene: .; clone size: .; J gene: TRBJ1-1; V gene: TRBV2; CDR3 DNA: TGTGCCAGCAGTGAAGGACAGCGCACTGAAGCTTTCTTT; CDR3 protein: CASSEGQRTEAFF
D gene: .; clone size: once; J gene: TRBJ1-1; V gene: TRBV5-1; CDR3 DNA: TGCGCCAGCAGCTCCCCGAGCGGGAACACTGAAGCTTTCTTT; CDR3 protein: CASSSPSGNTEAFF
D gene: .; clone size: once; J gene: TRBJ1-2; V gene: TRBV6-1; CDR3 DNA: TGTGCCAGCGTCCCAGGGGCCTATGGCTACACCTTC; CDR3 protein: CASVPGAYGYTF
D gene: .; clone size: .; J gene: TRBJ1-1; V gene: TRBV20-1; CDR3 DNA: TGCAGTGCGGAGGGGACGGGGGAAGCTTTCTTT; CDR3 protein: CSAEGTGEAFF
D gene: TRBD2; clone size: once; J gene: TRBJ2-3; V gene: TRBV9; CDR3 DNA: TGTGCCAGCAGCGTAGACCTAGCGGGGGGGCCTGCAGATACGCAGTATTTT; CDR3 protein: CASSVDLAGGPADTQYF
D gene: .; clone size: few; J gene: TRBJ1-2; V gene: TRBV29-1; CDR3 DNA: TGCAGCGTTGTGTGGAGGGGAGGCTATGGCTACACCTTC; CDR3 protein: CSVVWRGGYGYTF
D gene: .; clone size: .; J gene: TRBJ1-3; V gene: TRBV7-9; CDR3 DNA: TGTGCCAGCAGCCTAACAGGGAGCTCTGGAAACACCATATATTTT; CDR3 protein: CASSLTGSSGNTIYF
D gene: .; clone size: .; J gene: TRBJ2-2; V gene: TRBV12-5; CDR3 DNA: TGTGCTAGTGCCCAGGGCGGAGGGCCCGGGGAGCTGTTTTTT; CDR3 protein: CASAQGGGPGELFF
D gene: .; clone size: .; J gene: TRBJ1-1; V gene: TRBV19; CDR3 DNA: TGTGCCAGTAGTATGGGCCCCTGGACAGAGGACTACACTGAAGCTTTCTTT; CDR3 protein: CASSMGPWTEDYTEAFF
D gene: TRBD1; clone size: .; J gene: TRBJ2-2; V gene: TRBV28; CDR3 DNA: TGTGCCAGCAGTTTACTGGACAGGGGGCCCACCGGGGAGCTGTTTTTT; CDR3 protein: CASSLLDRGPTGELFF
D gene: .; clone size: .; J gene: TRBJ2-1; V gene: TRBV5-1; CDR3 DNA: TGCGCCAGCAGCTTGGTCGGGCGGGACGAGCAGTTCTTC; CDR3 protein: CASSLVGRDEQFF